A selection of T cell receptor beta chains follows, all from one sample in a study of technical replicates of blood from a handful of donors. The repertoire was sequenced with immunoSEQ multiplex PCR; TCRdb's copy has only in-frame clones and lacks some. This repertoire shows under 70,000 clones, 86% found once; its top ten account for over 5%. The sequenced material came from PBMCs. These receptors were obtained from a human donor in good health. Some clones in this sample may be carry-over from other donors' samples. The conserved cysteine and the conserved F or W are not part of the CDR3 here. Each record gives: J gene, V gene, CDR3 protein.

TRBJ1-2	TRBV27	ASSLRGYGYT
TRBJ2-1	TRBV2	ASSDPKTTAYNEQF
TRBJ2-3	TRBV4-1	ASSQDGAELDTQY
TRBJ1-1	TRBV7-3	ASSPTVNTEAF
TRBJ2-1	TRBV6-4	ASSDSISSSYNEQF
TRBJ1-2	TRBV9	ASSVISNYGYT
TRBJ1-6	TRBV11-1	ASSHAGTRSPLH
TRBJ2-3	TRBV4-1	ASSQAGRGTDTQY
TRBJ2-7	TRBV28	ASSPTGQGETYEQY
TRBJ2-5	TRBV21-1	ASSKGTSRGETQY
TRBJ2-2	TRBV5-1	ASSPESGELF
TRBJ1-2	TRBV2	ASSEARGTYGYT
TRBJ2-7	TRBV29-1	SVTGQGNEQY
TRBJ2-1	TRBV9	ASSDRTGMDEQF
TRBJ1-1	TRBV18	ASSPQQTPNTEAF
TRBJ2-4	TRBV4-3	ASSQILGASGAIARNIQY
TRBJ1-2	TRBV18	ASSPYRTGNNYGYT
TRBJ2-7	TRBV12-5	ASALLGAGEQY
TRBJ2-2	TRBV6-6	ASSLDRSTGELF
TRBJ2-3	TRBV5-6	ASGYIAGETDTQY
TRBJ2-5	TRBV10-3	AIRPTGKDRETQY
TRBJ1-5	TRBV5-8	ASSLRPGQPQH
TRBJ2-3	TRBV7-3	ASSPRGSSTDTQY
TRBJ1-2	TRBV21-1	ASTPQVQNYGYT
TRBJ1-6	TRBV7-2	ASTIDRNNSPLH
TRBJ1-1	TRBV18	ASYPALNTEAF
TRBJ2-7	TRBV4-3	ASSQDQGGQKPSYEQY
TRBJ1-1	TRBV25-1	ASSRTENTEAF